Here is one TCR beta chain with its context. Its cognate antigen has yet to be identified. No much larger clonotype is one base removed from it; base qualities were not supplied. The data originate from a study of blood T cell repertoires in COVID-19 (dated by TCRdb to 2019 to 2021). Looking at the study overall: Samples covering the acute and convalescent phases of COVID-19 were provided by collaborators in the United States, Italy and Spain. Samples were obtained from the ongoing ImmuneRACE study (first 160 participants) and from some 1,200 subjects provided by 6 global collaborators. Deeply sampled blood TCRbeta repertoires from subjects exposed to, actively infected with, or recovered from COVID-19 were included in the dataset. Where HLA class I and class II types were available, the types were taken from metadata supplied by the sample provider, not from assay-based typing. The material from the prospective study consisted of cDNA or gDNA derived from T cells, B-cell-depleted T cells, or PBMCs. A de-identified subject ID, COVID-19 status, age in years and sex were almost always included in the sample metadata. The repertoires were released in a freely available public database meant as a resource for research on the immune response to SARS-CoV-2. Overall study results and their limits: Clinical and demographic metadata were provided uncurated, with the amount varying by source and participant.

Each collaborating institution followed its own protocols to collect whole blood in K2EDTA tubes. For TCRbeta analysis, collaborators shipped samples in one of three forms: frozen whole blood, isolated PBMCs, or DNA extracted from either of those sample types. The immunoSEQ Assay, a bias-controlled multiplex PCR, was used to amplify TCRbeta CDR3 regions from genomic DNA. As for the authors' bioinformatics: Nucleated cell counts per sample were estimated from amplification of reference gene primers within the assay. To quantify the absolute abundance of each unique TCRbeta CDR3 rearrangement, sequence reads were collapsed and filtered. For each sample, productive Simpson clonality was calculated by taking the square root of Simpson's diversity index across productive rearrangements. TCRdb holds this immuneACCESS table with in-frame rearrangements only. Some clones are missing; in checked studies, unresolved V genes explain under half, and the rest has no known cause. The D gene and trimming were derived from the DNA, and the V and J assignments and clone size from that table. The sample table contains 200,000 to 250,000 clones; only one count was recorded for roughly four fifths of them. 3.4% of the sample belongs to the ten largest clones.

The sequence came from a woman aged 18-35 years with acute or convalescent COVID-19. The sample taken for sequencing was peripheral blood.

The DNA sequence is TGCGCCAGCAGCCCCCAGGGACTAGCGGGATTGTACGAGCAGTACTTC. Translation gives CASSPQGLAGLYEQYF. Recombination connected TRBV4-1 to TRBJ2-7, and 13 bases in between align with TRBD2. Trimming removed 4 bases from V and 4 bases from J; the gene matches leave 7 bases unexplained. The germline V gene supplies CDR1 MGHRA and CDR2 YSYEKL. CDR3 length: 16 amino acids, cysteine to phenylalanine. Only the CDR3 DNA stays, 48 bases, in frame from base 1.